This T cell receptor (beta chain) is drawn from a study of blood T cell repertoires in COVID-19. About the research overall: Acute and convalescent COVID-19 samples came from the United States, Italy and Spain. Nucleic acid was either cDNA or gDNA, and it came from T cells, B-cell-depleted T cells, or PBMCs.

Under the authors' procedure: Amplification from reference gene primers served as the basis for estimated nucleated cell counts. The table came from immunoSEQ multiplex PCR; TCRdb's copy has only in-frame clones and leaves some out. That table furnishes V, J and clone size, whereas the DNA furnished D and trimming. The sample lists about 150,000 clones, around 88% occurring once. CDR1 and CDR2 (germline): LGHDT, YNNKEL (reference sequence). The CDR3 contains 14 residues. Trimming at V came to 7 bases and at J to 0 bases, leaving 6 bases not matched to a gene. The V and J genes are TRBV3-1 (or the pseudogene TRBV3-2) and TRBJ2-7; 7 bases agree with TRBD1. The receptor comes from a human donor in a cohort sampled during active COVID-19. Sequencing was carried out using peripheral blood. The CDR3: CASNNRGVSYEQYF. In DNA, the CDR3 is TGTGCCAGCAACAACAGGGGCGTCTCCTACGAGCAGTACTTC.